This TCR beta chain was recorded in a study of blood T cells in healthy people across ages. This clonotype was detected ten times or more. Its matching antigen is unknown. General study results and limits: When set beside aged donors, long-lived donors presented more naive CD4+ cells and higher diversity. Naive T cell percentage strongly correlated with TCR beta diversity.

The use of a sample-barcoded 5' primer and a J-beta primer mix characterized a second PCR of about 7 to 12 cycles. One entry per CDR3 protein results from TCRdb running MiXCR on the 5' RACE reads. Of about 930,000 distinct CDR3 sequences listed, about 27% are singletons. The CDR3 totals 15 residues. The V gene's germline CDR1 is MNHEY and CDR2 SMNVEV (reference sequence). Losses at the gene ends were 5 bases for V and 2 bases for J; bases not matched to a gene: 9. In addition, the sample was reused for a study of T cells of mothers and their children. Turning to that study: Random nucleotides (2-4) and sample barcodes were added by the M1S primer used in the second PCR. The TCR beta CDR3 read count exceeded 9.5 million for each mother and was about 3 million for each child.

The receptor was isolated from a woman between 35 and 50 years old in good health. Sample: blood. This sequence joins TRBV27 and TRBJ2-7, with 7 nucleotides matching TRBD1. The CDR3 region has the DNA TGTGCCAGCAGTCCCGCCTCGGACAGGCCCTACGAGCAGTACTTC. Protein: CASSPASDRPYEQYF.